This is a list of T cell receptor beta chains from one sample in a study of Ad26.COV2.S vaccination and SARS-CoV-2 variants. The method was immunoSEQ multiplex PCR; TCRdb's version includes in-frame clones alone and lacks a portion of them. The data show 400,000 to 450,000 clones, roughly 91% seen once. The sequencing used peripheral blood, collected in a trial of Ad26.COV2.S vaccine versus placebo. The receptors derive from a person aged 18 to 59 who received the Ad26.COV2.S COVID-19 vaccine or a placebo. Both conserved end residues are part of each CDR3. The order of the fields is clone size, V gene, J gene, D gene, CDR3 protein, CDR3 DNA. D genes are given only for firm matches. Clone size, where shown, is once, few, many, or a class for clones that have expanded.

NA	TRBV5-5	TRBJ2-7	NA	CASSLNGIYEQYF	TGTGCCAGCAGCCTGAACGGGATCTACGAGCAGTACTTC
once	TRBV5-4	TRBJ1-1	NA	CASSATVNTEAFF	TGTGCCAGCAGCGCGACGGTGAACACTGAAGCTTTCTTT
NA	TRBV9	TRBJ2-2	NA	CASSRRSAGELFF	TGTGCCAGCAGCCGGAGATCGGCCGGGGAGCTGTTTTTT
NA	TRBV2	TRBJ2-5	NA	CASSGGLPAKTQYF	TGTGCCAGCAGTGGAGGGCTACCGGCAAAGACCCAGTACTTC
many	TRBV6-2/TRBV6-3	TRBJ1-6	NA	CASSYSADNSPLHF	TGTGCCAGCAGTTACTCGGCGGATAATTCACCCCTCCACTTT
NA	TRBV28	TRBJ2-3	NA	CASSLGGKVETQYF	TGTGCCAGCAGTTTGGGCGGGAAGGTTGAGACGCAGTATTTT
few	TRBV28	TRBJ1-4	NA	CASSTRQLNEKLFF	TGTGCCAGCAGTACAAGACAGCTTAATGAAAAACTGTTTTTT
NA	TRBV7-9	TRBJ2-2	NA	CASSLEVGPQNTGELFF	TGTGCCAGCAGCTTAGAGGTTGGGCCCCAGAACACCGGGGAGCTGTTTTTT
NA	TRBV4-1	TRBJ2-2	NA	CASSHGTLRDTGELFF	TGCGCCAGCAGCCACGGGACACTGCGGGACACCGGGGAGCTGTTTTTT
once	TRBV4-2	TRBJ2-3	NA	CASSQDPIWEEGTDTQYF	TGTGCCAGCAGCCAAGATCCGATTTGGGAGGAGGGCACAGATACGCAGTATTTT
once	TRBV9	TRBJ2-7	NA	CASSAEEGLNEQYF	TGTGCCAGCAGCGCCGAGGAGGGTCTGAACGAGCAGTACTTC
once	TRBV18	TRBJ2-7	NA	CASSPLSGGGQVEQYF	TGTGCCAGCTCACCTCTGTCTGGGGGAGGTCAGGTCGAGCAGTACTTC
once	TRBV19	TRBJ2-2	NA	CASSISGVTGELFF	TGTGCCAGTAGTATATCTGGGGTCACCGGGGAGCTGTTTTTT
NA	TRBV6-2/TRBV6-3	TRBJ2-7	NA	CASSSLRGSYEQYF	TGTGCCAGCAGTTCCCTACGGGGCTCCTACGAGCAGTACTTC
once	TRBV27	TRBJ2-1	TRBD2	CASSLGTSGRGEQFF	TGTGCCAGCAGTCTTGGGACTAGCGGGAGGGGTGAGCAGTTCTTC
NA	TRBV19	TRBJ2-2	NA	CASSLGTRNTGELFF	TGTGCCAGTAGTCTAGGGACTCGGAACACCGGGGAGCTGTTTTTT
NA	TRBV29-1	TRBJ2-2	TRBD2	CSAAGTSGRFPGELFF	TGCAGCGCCGCTGGGACTAGCGGGAGATTCCCCGGGGAGCTGTTTTTT
NA	TRBV28	TRBJ1-5	TRBD1	CASSVPGQHQPQHF	TGTGCCAGCAGTGTACCGGGACAGCACCAGCCCCAGCATTTT
NA	TRBV4-3	TRBJ1-2	NA	CASSQGTVYGYTF	TGCGCCAGCAGCCAAGGAACAGTATATGGCTACACCTTC
NA	TRBV9	TRBJ2-7	TRBD2	CASTLGLAGGPCHEQYF	TGTGCCAGCACCCTAGGACTAGCGGGAGGGCCTTGCCACGAGCAGTACTTC
once	TRBV7-9	TRBJ2-7	NA	CASSSSTRRDEQYF	TGTGCCAGCAGCTCCTCGACTCGCCGGGACGAGCAGTACTTC
NA	TRBV14	TRBJ2-7	NA	CASRLSGQPYEQYF	TGTGCCAGCAGACTATCTGGACAGCCTTACGAGCAGTACTTC
NA	TRBV5-1	TRBJ2-7	NA	CASSLGQADEQYF	TGCGCCAGCAGCTTGGGACAGGCCGACGAGCAGTACTTC
NA	TRBV4-2	TRBJ2-7	TRBD2	CASSQELGRDYEQYF	TGTGCCAGCAGCCAAGAGCTCGGGAGGGACTACGAGCAGTACTTC
NA	TRBV28	TRBJ2-7	TRBD2	CASSPTPGLAGAVYEQYF	TGTGCCAGCAGTCCTACCCCGGGACTAGCGGGAGCTGTCTACGAGCAGTACTTC
NA	TRBV7-6	TRBJ2-3	TRBD1	CASSSDRGTDTQYF	TGTGCCAGCAGCTCGGACAGGGGCACAGATACGCAGTATTTT
NA	TRBV7-3	TRBJ2-1	TRBD2	CASSTEASGYSYNEQFF	TGTGCCAGCAGCACCGAGGCTAGCGGATACTCCTACAATGAGCAGTTCTTC
NA	TRBV2	TRBJ2-7	NA	CASRPPGDYEQYF	TGTGCCAGCAGGCCCCCAGGGGACTACGAGCAGTACTTC
NA	TRBV5-4	TRBJ2-7	TRBD2	CASSLRGGRAIEQYF	TGTGCCAGCAGCTTGCGGGGGGGGAGGGCCATCGAGCAGTACTTC
NA	TRBV9	TRBJ2-7	TRBD2	CASSQASGSYEQYF	TGTGCCAGCAGCCAGGCTAGCGGTTCCTACGAGCAGTACTTC
NA	TRBV3-1/TRBV3-2	TRBJ2-3	NA	CASSQDIQGPVIDTQYF	TGTGCCAGCAGCCAAGATATTCAGGGGCCTGTGATTGATACGCAGTATTTT
NA	TRBV6-6	TRBJ2-7	TRBD1	CASTLFLQGNEQYF	TGTGCCAGCACACTTTTTTTACAGGGGAACGAGCAGTACTTC
NA	TRBV7-2	TRBJ1-2	NA	CASSPPGAWVGYTF	TGTGCCAGCAGCCCGCCGGGGGCGTGGGTGGGCTACACCTTC
NA	TRBV4-3	TRBJ2-7	NA	CASSQEVEIGGGTYEQYF	TGCGCCAGCAGCCAAGAGGTCGAGATTGGCGGGGGCACCTACGAGCAGTACTTC
NA	TRBV5-5	TRBJ1-3	TRBD1	CASSLLGTGPSSGNTIYF	TGTGCCAGCAGCTTGCTGGGGACAGGGCCCAGCTCTGGAAACACCATATATTTT
NA	TRBV5-1	TRBJ2-6	TRBD1	CASRPGTGGSGANVLTF	TGCGCCAGCAGACCCGGGACAGGGGGCTCTGGGGCCAACGTCCTGACTTTC
NA	TRBV30	TRBJ1-1	NA	CAWSVFREAFF	TGTGCCTGGAGTGTATTCAGGGAAGCTTTCTTT
NA	TRBV11-2	TRBJ2-1	TRBD2	CASSFEREGYNEQFF	TGTGCCAGCAGCTTCGAGCGGGAGGGCTACAATGAGCAGTTCTTC
NA	TRBV4-1	TRBJ2-2	TRBD2	CASSQSPGLAGNTGELFF	TGCGCCAGCAGCCAATCCCCGGGACTAGCGGGGAACACCGGGGAGCTGTTTTTT
NA	TRBV19	TRBJ1-1	NA	CASSIGSGFEAFF	TGTGCCAGTAGTATAGGCTCGGGGTTCGAAGCTTTCTTT